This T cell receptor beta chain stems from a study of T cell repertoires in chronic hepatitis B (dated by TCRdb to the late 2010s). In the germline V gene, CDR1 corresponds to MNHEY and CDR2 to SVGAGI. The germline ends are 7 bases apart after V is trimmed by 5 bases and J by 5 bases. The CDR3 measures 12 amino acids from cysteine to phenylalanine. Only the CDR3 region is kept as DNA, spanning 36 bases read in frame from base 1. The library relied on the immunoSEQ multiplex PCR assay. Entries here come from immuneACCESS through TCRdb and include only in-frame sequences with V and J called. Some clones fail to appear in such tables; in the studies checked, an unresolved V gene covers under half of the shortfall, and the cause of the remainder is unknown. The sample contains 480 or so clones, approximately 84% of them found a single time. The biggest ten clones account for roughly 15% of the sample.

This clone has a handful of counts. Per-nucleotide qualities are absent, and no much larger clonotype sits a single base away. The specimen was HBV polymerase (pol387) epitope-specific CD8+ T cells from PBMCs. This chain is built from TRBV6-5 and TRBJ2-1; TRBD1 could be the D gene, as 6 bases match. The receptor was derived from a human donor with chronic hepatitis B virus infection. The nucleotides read TGTGCCAGCAGTAGGACAGACAATGAGCAGTTCTTC. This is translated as CASSRTDNEQFF.